Below, 18 T cell receptor beta chains from the same sample are listed, as sequenced in a study of OX40 agonist ivuxolimab in advanced cancers. Clones were read by immunoSEQ multiplex PCR, and TCRdb kept only the in-frame ones, dropping some. Of tens of thousands of clones in the sample, 85% to 95% are singletons; the top ten hold roughly 13%. This material consisted of CD4+ or CD8+ T cells sorted from blood, taken in a trial of the OX40 agonist ivuxolimab. The receptors shown here come from an adult with an advanced solid tumor such as melanoma, head and neck, liver or kidney cancer.

This clone is a singleton in its sample. The V call is TRBV27, the J call TRBJ1-1, with a possible D match to TRBD1 (6 bases). The CDR3 contains 12 residues. The germline gives CDR1 MNHEY, CDR2 SMNVEV (reference sequence). Trimming removed 6 bases from V and 2 bases from J, with 7 bases in between. CDR3 in DNA: TGTGCCAGCAGCAGGGGAAACACTGAAGCTTTCTTT. As protein: CASSRGNTEAFF.

This chain joins TRBV4-2 and TRBJ1-3, with D maybe TRBD1 (5 bases). CDR1 and CDR2 (germline): LGHNA, YNFKEQ. The CDR3 extends over 15 amino acids. The V gene lost 0 bases and the J gene lost 1 base, with 7 bases spanning the gap. The DNA of the CDR3 is TGTGCCAGCAGCCAAGATAGGGGATCTGGAAACACCATATATTTT. Translation gives CASSQDRGSGNTIYF.

This chain joins TRBV5-3 and TRBJ2-7, with D possibly being TRBD2 (5 bases). TRBV5-3 has ORF status, its function being uncertain. V lost 3 bases, J lost 6 bases, and 19 bases lay in between. The CDR3 extends over 15 amino acids. Here the CDR3 DNA reads TGTGCCAGAAGCTCTCTTCGAGGGAGTAATGGCGAGCAGTACTTC. This sequence encodes CARSSLRGSNGEQYF.

The gene calls are TRBV27 and TRBJ2-1; D possibly corresponds to TRBD2 (6 bases). Trimming stripped 8 bases from V and 12 bases from J, with 14 bases between. The CDR3 is 11 amino acids. Germline CDR1 is MNHEY and CDR2 is SMNVEV (reference sequence). Here the CDR3 DNA reads TGTGCCAGCTGGGGAGGTTTCGGGCAGTTCTTC. Amino acids: CASWGGFGQFF.

This clone came up once. This chain connects TRBV29-1 to TRBJ2-3; 7 nucleotides align to TRBD2. The CDR3 runs to 16 residues. CDR1 and CDR2 from the germline V gene are SQVTM and ANQGSEA. The CDR3 bases are TGCTCTGTGTTGGGATCGGCGGGAGAGGGCACAGATACGCAGTATTTT. It specifies CSVLGSAGEGTDTQYF.

The chain combines TRBV5-1 with TRBJ2-1, with unresolved D. CDR1 is SGHRS and CDR2 is YFSETQ in the germline V gene. CDR3 length equals 16 residues. The ends were cut back, 0 bases at V and 1 base at J, with 11 bases in the middle. DNA of the CDR3: TGCGCCAGCAGCTTGGCGGCTTACGGATCCTACAATGAGCAGTTCTTC. It codes for CASSLAAYGSYNEQFF.

The chain combines TRBV7-3 with TRBJ2-1, with 13 bases matching TRBD2. The CDR3 consists of 20 residues. In germline, CDR1 is SGHTA, CDR2 FQGTGA. V shed 5 bases, J shed 2 bases, and the junction held 15 bases outside the gene matches. CDR3 amino acids: CASSPHYQGLAGTAYNEQFF. The CDR3 bases are TGTGCCAGCAGCCCCCACTATCAGGGACTAGCGGGAACAGCCTACAATGAGCAGTTCTTC.

This clone has a single count. The J gene is TRBJ2-7, the V gene TRBV4-3, with D maybe TRBD1 (8 bases). Germline V CDR1 and CDR2: LGHNA, YSLEER. Trimming pared 4 bases from V and 5 bases from J, leaving 15 bases between. This CDR3 has 14 residues. The CDR3 sequence is CASSLDREGDEQYF. As DNA, the CDR3 is TGCGCCAGCAGCCTGGACAGGGAGGGGGACGAGCAGTACTTC.

The CDR3 DNA reads as TGTGCCAGCAGTTACACCTCACCGCCGGGGGGGGGAGGCTACACCTTC. Translation gives CASSYTSPPGGGGYTF. The V call is TRBV6-5, the J call TRBJ1-2, with D perhaps matching TRBD1 (5 bases). V lost 2 bases, J lost 8 bases, and 21 bases lay in between. The CDR3 is 16 amino acids. The germline V gene has CDR1 MNHEY and CDR2 SVGAGI.

The V and J genes are TRBV5-8 and TRBJ2-7, with D unclear. This CDR3 contains 14 residues. Trimming shortened V by 2 bases and J by 5 bases, and 14 bases separated the two germline ends. CDR1 is SGHTS and CDR2 is YDEGEE in the germline V gene. The CDR3 region has the DNA TGTGCCAGCAGCTTTGGTATAGGGCAGGACGAGCAGTACTTC. Its protein product is CASSFGIGQDEQYF.

This chain connects TRBV6-5 to TRBJ2-2; D is ambiguous. V was cut by 6 bases and J by 7 bases, with 6 bases left in between. The CDR3 length is 11 residues. Germline V gene data show CDR1 as MNHEY and CDR2 as SVGAGI. The CDR3 sequence is CASRDGGELFF. CDR3 nucleotides: TGTGCCAGCAGGGACGGCGGGGAGCTGTTTTTT.

The chain links TRBV28 to TRBJ2-7, with D possibly matching TRBD2 (7 bases). V dropped 5 bases and J dropped 6 bases, with 20 bases sitting between them. The CDR3 is 15 amino acids. Germline assignment: CDR1 MDHEN and CDR2 SYDVKM. The CDR3 sequence is CASSGLEGGGGEQYF. In nucleotides, the CDR3 is TGTGCCAGCAGTGGGTTGGAGGGAGGGGGGGGCGAGCAGTACTTC.

Here the CDR3 reads CATSRDRGAGNTIYF. The DNA of the CDR3 is TGTGCCACCAGCAGAGACCGAGGGGCTGGAAACACCATATATTTT. J is TRBJ1-3 and V is TRBV15; D possibly corresponds to TRBD1 (5 bases). Looked up from germline, CDR1 is LNHNV and CDR2 is YYDKDF (reference sequence). The germline V and J ends were trimmed by 0 bases and 2 bases, with 8 bases remaining between them. CDR3 size: 15 residues.

This sequence joins TRBV4-3 and TRBJ2-7; TRBD1 aligns across 10 bases. The CDR3 extends over 14 amino acids. Trimming at V came to 3 bases and at J to 2 bases, leaving 1 base not matched to a gene. Germline lookup yields CDR1 LGHNA and CDR2 YSLEER. The CDR3: CASSQGQGTYEQYF. CDR3 bases: TGCGCCAGCAGCCAGGGACAGGGGACCTACGAGCAGTACTTC.

The chain couples TRBV6-5 to TRBJ1-4; perhaps TRBD1 as D (6 bases). This CDR3 spans 13 amino acids. CDR1 is MNHEY, CDR2 SVGAGI, per germline. V lost 6 bases, J lost 7 bases, and 12 bases lay in between. CDR3 in amino acids: CASRGDKGEKLFF. The CDR3, as DNA: TGTGCCAGCAGAGGGGACAAAGGTGAAAAACTGTTTTTT.

The chain employs TRBV27 and TRBJ1-5; a possible D gene is TRBD1 (6 bases). Per the germline V gene, CDR1 is MNHEY and CDR2 is SMNVEV (reference sequence). Trimming took 3 bases from V and 2 from J, leaving 8 bases between them. This CDR3 is 14 amino acids long. The DNA of the CDR3 is TGTGCCAGCAGTTTCCGACAGGGCAATCAGCCCCAGCATTTT. Translated, it gives CASSFRQGNQPQHF.

This sequence joins TRBV9 and TRBJ2-1; TRBD2 agrees at 7 bases. With V trimmed by 4 bases and J by 5 bases, 9 bases remained unmatched. The CDR3 is made up of 15 amino acids. Germline-derived CDR1 and CDR2 are SGDLS and YYNGEE. CDR3 sequence (DNA): TGTGCCAGCAGCCCGTCCGGGGGGTCCAACAATGAGCAGTTCTTC. It is translated as CASSPSGGSNNEQFF. The full variable domain, its missing parts supplied by reference TRBV9 and TRBJ2-1, is DSGVTQTPKHLITATGQRVTLRCSPRSGDLSVYWYQQSLDQGLQFLIQYYNGEERAKGNILERFSAQQFPDLHSELNLSSLELGDSALYFCASSPSGGSNNEQFFGPGTRLTVL.

The rearrangement links TRBV5-1 to TRBJ2-1; 7 bases map to TRBD2. The CDR3 runs 14 residues. Germline lookup yields CDR1 SGHRS and CDR2 YFSETQ. V gave up 4 bases and J gave up 6 bases; unmatched junction bases: 7. The CDR3 is CASSPGEGVNEQFF. The CDR3 DNA sequence: TGCGCCAGCAGCCCCGGGGAGGGAGTCAATGAGCAGTTCTTC.